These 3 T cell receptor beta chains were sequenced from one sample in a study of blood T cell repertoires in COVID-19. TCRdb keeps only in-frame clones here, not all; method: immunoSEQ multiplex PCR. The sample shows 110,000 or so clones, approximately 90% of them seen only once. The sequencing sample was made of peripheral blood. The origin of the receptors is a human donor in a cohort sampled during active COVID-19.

Here the CDR3 reads CASSPRRTGGMNTEAFF. The CDR3, as DNA: TGTGCCAGCAGCCCGAGAAGGACAGGGGGGATGAACACTGAAGCTTTCTTT. V usage is TRBV9 and J usage is TRBJ1-1; 10 bases are a match to TRBD1. The trim removed 4 bases at V and 0 bases at J, leaving 9 bases unmatched. The CDR3 extends over 17 amino acids. The germline V gene has CDR1 SGDLS and CDR2 YYNGEE.

The CDR3 DNA follows: TGTGCCAGCAGTGAAAAAGGCGGGAGGGGAGGGGAGACCCAGTACTTC. Protein: CASSEKGGRGGETQYF. The chain carries TRBV2 and TRBJ2-5; the match to TRBD2 covers 9 bases. The CDR3 contains 16 residues. CDR1 and CDR2 (germline): SNHLY, FYNNEI. The V segment lost 2 bases and the J segment 5 bases; nucleotides outside the gene matches: 9. Complete variable domain (other parts from reference TRBV2 and TRBJ2-5): EPEVTQTPSHQVTQMGQEVILRCVPISNHLYFYWYRQILGQKVEFLVSFYNNEISEKSEIFDDQFSVERPDGSNFTLKIRSTKLEDSAMYFCASSEKGGRGGETQYFGPGTRLLVL.

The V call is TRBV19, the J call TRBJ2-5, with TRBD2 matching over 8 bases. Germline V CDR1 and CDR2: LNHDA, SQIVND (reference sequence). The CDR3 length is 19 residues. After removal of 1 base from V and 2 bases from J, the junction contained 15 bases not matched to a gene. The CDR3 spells CASSIGPSGLTHLQETQYF. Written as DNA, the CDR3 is TGTGCCAGTAGTATAGGCCCTAGCGGGCTGACTCACCTTCAAGAGACCCAGTACTTC.